The 22 T cell receptor beta chains in this list originate from one sample, sequenced in a study of ipilimumab plus nivolumab after autologous stem cell transplantation (dated by TCRdb to the early 2020s). Library creation used the immunoSEQ multiplex PCR assay. TCRdb's version of the immuneACCESS table is confined to in-frame rearrangements and falls short of the full clone set. An unresolved V gene accounts for under half of the shortfall where checked; the remainder is of unknown origin. For this sample the table gives just over 40,000 clones, of which 85% to 95% were detected only once. Approximately 0.92% of the sample goes to the ten largest clones. Source: PBMCs, taken in a trial of ipilimumab plus nivolumab as post-transplant consolidation. The receptors were sampled from a male donor with multiple myeloma.

V gene TRBV11-1 combines with J gene TRBJ2-3; D might be TRBD2 (5 bases). This CDR3 comprises 17 residues. The germline V gene has CDR1 SGHAT and CDR2 FQDESV (reference sequence). Trimming shortened V by 4 bases and J by 2 bases, and 19 bases separated the two germline ends. This CDR3 reads CASSSPAGVQSTDTQYF. The CDR3 DNA sequence: TGTGCCAGCAGCTCCCCGGCGGGCGTCCAATCCACAGATACGCAGTATTTT.

This clone was recorded a few times. This chain links TRBV28 with TRBJ2-7; 9 bases match TRBD1. Losses at the gene ends were 5 bases for V and 2 bases for J; bases not matched to a gene: 7. Looked up from germline, CDR1 is MDHEN and CDR2 is SYDVKM. The CDR3 totals 15 residues. This CDR3 is CASSHTGTGTYEQYF. In DNA, the CDR3 is TGTGCCAGCAGTCACACCGGGACAGGGACCTACGAGCAGTACTTC.

In DNA, the CDR3 is TGCGCCAACACCTCGAGGGGCGAACCCCGTTCACCCCTCCACTTT. It specifies CANTSRGEPRSPLHF. The chain links TRBV5-1 to TRBJ1-6; tentative D call: TRBD1 (5 bases). V was trimmed by 9 bases and J by 9 bases, leaving 22 bases between them. The CDR3 runs to 15 residues. CDR1 is SGHRS and CDR2 is YFSETQ in the germline V gene.

The gene calls are TRBV5-4 and TRBJ1-2; D unresolved. V was cut by 0 bases and J by 4 bases, with 10 bases left in between. The CDR3 is 14 amino acids. Germline CDR1 and CDR2: SGHNT and YYREEE (reference sequence). CDR3 nucleotides: TGTGCCAGCAGCTTGGTCGGGGATAGCTATGGCTACACCTTC. Amino acids: CASSLVGDSYGYTF.

The V gene is TRBV9, the J gene TRBJ2-1; D gene uncertain. Germline V gives CDR1 SGDLS, CDR2 YYNGEE. Between the trimmed V and J ends, which lost 1 base and 5 bases, there was a span of 13 bases. CDR3 length: 15 amino acids. The CDR3 sequence is CASSVFPPLDNEQFF. CDR3 DNA: TGTGCCAGCAGCGTATTTCCACCTCTTGACAATGAGCAGTTCTTC.

The chain uses TRBV28 and TRBJ1-2, with D tentatively TRBD1 (5 bases). The V and J ends lost 4 bases and 5 bases respectively, with 14 bases between them. Germline-derived CDR1 and CDR2 are MDHEN and SYDVKM. The CDR3 contains 14 residues. CDR3 in DNA: TGTGCCAGCAGTTCCTCGAGGGGCTTGTATGGCTACACCTTC. Amino acid sequence: CASSSSRGLYGYTF.

This chain links TRBV7-2 with TRBJ2-3, with no clear D. CDR1 is SGHTA, CDR2 FQGNSA, per germline. The V gene lost 1 base and the J gene lost 0 bases, with 11 bases spanning the gap. The CDR3 totals 16 residues. The CDR3 DNA reads as TGTGCCAGCAGCTTAGAAATGGGTCGTAGCACAGATACGCAGTATTTT. Translation gives CASSLEMGRSTDTQYF.

This clone was counted between two and nine times. The V gene is TRBV7-6, the J gene TRBJ1-2, with 8 bases matching TRBD1. Germline assignment: CDR1 SGHVS and CDR2 FNYEAQ. J gave up 4 bases and V 5 bases, and 3 bases lay outside the gene matches. The CDR3 contains 13 residues. Written as DNA, the CDR3 is TGTGCCAGCAGCGCACAGGGGGGCTATGGCTACACCTTC. It specifies CASSAQGGYGYTF.

This clone has only one observation. The CDR3 sequence is CASSSTSQETQYF. In DNA, the CDR3 is TGTGCCAGCAGTTCCACTTCCCAAGAGACCCAGTACTTC. The V gene is TRBV6-6, the J gene TRBJ2-5; D unclear. V lost 4 bases and J 1 base, leaving 7 bases between the germline ends. The CDR3 runs to 13 residues. The germline V gene has CDR1 MNHNY and CDR2 SVGAGI (reference sequence).

On this clone: The same CDR3 is also encoded by other DNA sequences in this sample. CDR3 in amino acids: CSARDGREQFF. Written as DNA, the CDR3 is TGCAGTGCTAGAGACGGACGAGAGCAGTTCTTC. V is TRBV20-1 and J is TRBJ2-1; D call uncertain. Germline V gene sequence: CDR1 DFQATT, CDR2 SNEGSKA (reference sequence). The CDR3 is 11 residues long. The V end lost 0 bases, the J end lost 10 bases, and 7 bases lay between the germline ends.

The chain has TRBV6-6 and TRBJ1-4; D uncertain. V lost 6 bases and J 7 bases, leaving 15 bases between the germline ends. The CDR3 is 14 amino acids. Germline CDR1 is MNHNY and CDR2 is SVGAGI (reference sequence). The CDR3 DNA follows: TGTGCCAGCAGCCCCAACGCTGCAGGTGAAAAACTGTTTTTT. It codes for CASSPNAAGEKLFF.

The chain couples TRBV7-3 to TRBJ1-5; no firm D call. CDR1 is SGHTA and CDR2 is FQGTGA in the germline V gene. There are 15 residues in the CDR3. V shed 2 bases and J shed 5 bases, with 13 bases lying between them. The CDR3: CASSLAHGRDQPQHF. The DNA of the CDR3 is TGTGCCAGCAGCTTAGCACATGGACGGGATCAGCCCCAGCATTTT.

The chain uses TRBV11-2 and TRBJ2-1; D may be TRBD2 (6 bases). The germline CDR1 and CDR2 sequences are SGHAT and FQNNGV. V was shortened by 7 bases and J by 3 bases, with 22 bases between the two germline ends. CDR3 length: 17 amino acids. CDR3 protein: CASTTPRGEGFYNEQFF. The CDR3 DNA reads TGTGCCAGCACCACTCCGCGGGGAGAAGGGTTCTACAATGAGCAGTTCTTC.

This chain joins TRBV27 and TRBJ2-2, with D tentatively TRBD2 (6 bases). The CDR3 is 14 residues long. With 2 bases removed from V and 3 bases from J, the gap between germline ends came to 7 bases. Germline CDR1 and CDR2: MNHEY and SMNVEV (reference sequence). The CDR3 nucleotides are TGTGCCAGCAGTTTAGGAGGGTACACCGGGGAGCTGTTTTTT. Residues: CASSLGGYTGELFF.

V usage is TRBV30 and J usage is TRBJ2-7; the D is unclear. Germline lookup yields CDR1 GTSNPN and CDR2 SVGIG (reference sequence). The CDR3 is made up of 12 amino acids. V was shortened by 3 bases and J by 3 bases, with 9 bases between the two germline ends. The CDR3: CAWRGNNYEQYF. The CDR3 DNA sequence: TGTGCCTGGAGGGGAAACAACTACGAGCAGTACTTC.

The rearrangement links TRBV15 to TRBJ1-2; D call uncertain. Trimming shortened V by 0 bases and J by 2 bases, and 10 bases separated the two germline ends. CDR3 length: 15 amino acids. Germline V gives CDR1 LNHNV, CDR2 YYDKDF (reference sequence). DNA of the CDR3: TGTGCCACCAGCAGAGATCCTATCCTAAACTATGGCTACACCTTC. It translates to CATSRDPILNYGYTF.

J is TRBJ2-1 and V is TRBV27; 7 bases match TRBD2. Losses at the gene ends were 5 bases for V and 1 base for J; bases not matched to a gene: 8. CDR1 is MNHEY and CDR2 is SMNVEV in the germline V gene (reference sequence). The length of the CDR3 is 16 residues. The CDR3 spells CASSPILASSYNEQFF. CDR3 nucleotides: TGTGCCAGCAGTCCGATACTAGCGAGTTCCTACAATGAGCAGTTCTTC.

The rearrangement links TRBV6-6 to TRBJ2-7, with D possibly matching TRBD2 (7 bases). Germline V gene lookup returns CDR1 MNHNY and CDR2 SVGAGI (reference sequence). CDR3 length: 12 amino acids. V was clipped by 7 bases and J by 6 bases, with 13 bases between them. CDR3 nucleotides: TGTGCCAGCATGGTAGGGGGGGGCGAGCAGTACTTC. Its protein is CASMVGGGEQYF.

J is TRBJ2-1 and V is TRBV4-3; D perhaps matches TRBD2 (7 bases). Germline V gene lookup returns CDR1 LGHNA and CDR2 YSLEER. This CDR3 has 15 amino acids. V lost 0 bases to trimming and J lost 5 bases, with 11 bases between them. CDR3 DNA: TGCGCCAGCAGCCAAGAGGGGGGGCCGAACAATGAGCAGTTCTTC. Translated, it gives CASSQEGGPNNEQFF.

The chain has TRBV11-3 and TRBJ2-1; 8 bases fit TRBD2. V dropped 4 bases and J dropped 3; count of bases not matched to a gene: 11. The germline CDR1 and CDR2 sequences are SGHNT and YENEEA. The CDR3 length is 17 residues. The DNA of the CDR3 is TGTGCCAGCAGCTCGAGAACTAGCGGAGTCAACTACAATGAGCAGTTCTTC. Its translation: CASSSRTSGVNYNEQFF.

The chain joins TRBV28 to TRBJ1-3; maybe TRBD1 (5 bases). Germline loops: CDR1 MDHEN, CDR2 SYDVKM. Trimming pared 7 bases from V and 2 bases from J, leaving 15 bases between. The CDR3 has 15 residues. DNA of the CDR3: TGTGCCAGCACCATAACCCCGGGACCTGGAAACACCATATATTTT. Translating it yields CASTITPGPGNTIYF.

The V and J genes are TRBV10-1 and TRBJ2-2; D is perhaps TRBD2 (6 bases). The germline V gene encodes CDR1 WNHNN and CDR2 SYGVQD (reference sequence). Trimming took off 4 bases at V and 4 bases at J, with 19 bases between the two ends. CDR3 length: 17 amino acids. In DNA form, the CDR3 reads TGCGCCAGCAGTGGATACGGCGGAGGGCCCAGCACCGGGGAGCTGTTTTTT. Translation gives CASSGYGGGPSTGELFF.